Below are 8 T cell receptor beta chains sequenced from a single sample in a study of radiation and T cells in renal cell carcinoma. Clones were sequenced by immunoSEQ multiplex PCR, and TCRdb holds only the in-frame ones, with some missing. This table holds just over 150,000 clones, 87% found once. The time point was: blood 2 weeks post-SBRT. Treatment described: 15 Gy SBRT to primary tumor, nephrectomy 4 weeks later. The sample in question was blood, obtained from a patient whose treatment included radiotherapy and nephrectomy. These receptors all stem from a woman between 45 and 65 years old with renal cell carcinoma.

This sequence joins TRBV5-8 and TRBJ1-6, with D unresolved. Trimming shortened V by 1 base and J by 7 bases, and 6 bases separated the two germline ends. The CDR3 has 13 amino acids. Germline V gene sequence: CDR1 SGHTS, CDR2 YDEGEE. The CDR3, as DNA: TGTGCCAGCAGCTTGAACAGAAATTCACCCCTCCACTTT. Its translation is CASSLNRNSPLHF.

This chain joins TRBV7-2 and TRBJ2-3; TRBD2 is a possible D gene (5 bases). This CDR3 spans 14 amino acids. CDR1 is SGHTA, CDR2 FQGNSA, per germline. Trimming stripped 1 base from V and 5 bases from J, with 10 bases between. The CDR3 DNA follows: TGTGCCAGCAGCTTAGTACTAGGGCGAGATACGCAGTATTTT. Its protein product is CASSLVLGRDTQYF. The full variable domain, its missing parts supplied by reference TRBV7-2 and TRBJ2-3, is GAGVSQSPSNKVTEKGKDVELRCDPISGHTALYWYRQSLGQGLEFLIYFQGNSAPDKSGLPSDRFSAERTGGSVSTLTIQRTQQEDSAVYLCASSLVLGRDTQYFGPGTRLTVL.

The chain is built from TRBV6-5 and TRBJ1-2; D call uncertain. The CDR3 has 13 amino acids. The germline V and J ends were trimmed by 0 bases and 4 bases, with 6 bases remaining between them. CDR1 and CDR2 from the germline V gene are MNHEY and SVGAGI. The CDR3 DNA is TGTGCCAGCAGTTACTCCGTGACCTATGGCTACACCTTC. Translating it yields CASSYSVTYGYTF.

This chain joins TRBV6-5 and TRBJ1-2, with D unresolved. This CDR3 region has 13 residues. Germline-derived CDR1 and CDR2 are MNHEY and SVGAGI. Trimming left V 6 bases short and J 6 bases short, with 14 bases between. CDR3 loop: CASSPRSLDGYTF. The CDR3 bases are TGTGCCAGCAGCCCACGGTCTCTTGATGGCTACACCTTC.

This clone was seen just once. The V call is TRBV6-6, the J call TRBJ1-6; the D is unclear. Germline V gene lookup returns CDR1 MNHNY and CDR2 SVGAGI (reference sequence). The CDR3 has 14 amino acids. Between the trimmed V and J ends, which lost 6 bases and 7 bases, there was a span of 13 bases. The CDR3 bases are TGTGCCAGCAGCTCGCCTCGGACCAATTCACCCCTCCACTTT. Its protein is CASSSPRTNSPLHF.

The V call is TRBV2, the J call TRBJ1-6; no clear D. In germline, CDR1 is SNHLY, CDR2 FYNNEI. The V and J ends lost 8 bases and 4 bases respectively, with 9 bases between them. The CDR3 has 13 residues. CDR3 region: CASSPRYNSPLHF. DNA for the CDR3: TGTGCCAGCTCACCCCGTTATAATTCACCCCTCCACTTT.

This clone was counted once. The V call is TRBV7-2, the J call TRBJ1-2; a possible D gene is TRBD1 (5 bases). This CDR3 is built from 16 residues. Looked up from germline, CDR1 is SGHTA and CDR2 is FQGNSA. V was trimmed by 4 bases and J by 0 bases, leaving 15 bases between them. The CDR3 DNA reads TGTGCCAGCAGCTCTCCCGGGACGGAGGCTAACTATGGCTACACCTTC. This translates into CASSSPGTEANYGYTF.

This clone appeared once. This chain connects TRBV18 to TRBJ1-2, with D possibly being TRBD1 (5 bases). CDR3 length equals 13 residues. Germline V lookup: CDR1 KGHSH, CDR2 LQKENI. V was pared by 6 bases and J by 2 bases, with 10 bases between. The CDR3 DNA sequence: TGTGCCAGCTCTACCGGGACCAACTATGGCTACACCTTC. Translated, it gives CASSTGTNYGYTF.